The rows below give T cell receptor beta chains drawn from one sample of a study of cytomegalovirus exposure and HLA in healthy donors. Clones were read by immunoSEQ multiplex PCR, and TCRdb kept only the in-frame ones, dropping some. The repertoire includes 120,000 to 150,000 clones, around 72% of them detected once, and approximately 15% sits in the top ten. Sequencing used PBMCs. Receptors originate from a human donor in good health. CDR3s include the opening cysteine and the closing phenylalanine or tryptophan. The D gene is left open where the match is weak. Clone size, where shown, is once, few, many, or a class for clones that have expanded.

>.|.|TRBJ1-2|TRBV5-5
CASSREAYGYTF
TGTGCCAGCAGCCGGGAGGCCTATGGCTACACCTTC
>TRBD2|.|TRBJ2-1|TRBV6-1
CASSGGLAGAHNEQFF
TGTGCCAGCAGTGGCGGACTAGCGGGAGCCCACAATGAGCAGTTCTTC
>.|.|TRBJ2-4|TRBV23-1
CASSCQDRSKNIQYF
TGCGCCAGCAGCTGCCAAGACAGGTCCAAAAACATTCAGTACTTC
>.|.|TRBJ2-1|TRBV15
CATSPRGSGTFYNEQFF
TGTGCCACCAGCCCCCGGGGTAGCGGTACATTCTACAATGAGCAGTTCTTC
>.|.|TRBJ1-1|TRBV6-6
CASSYVRGGTEAFF
TGTGCCAGCAGTTACGTCAGGGGTGGCACTGAAGCTTTCTTT
>TRBD2|.|TRBJ2-7|TRBV7-2
CASSLGAGGFSYEQYF
TGTGCCAGCAGCTTAGGGGCGGGGGGCTTCTCCTACGAGCAGTACTTC
>.|.|TRBJ2-3|TRBV7-9
CASSLPVGAGRTDTQYF
TGTGCCAGCAGCTTACCTGTAGGGGCGGGGCGCACAGATACGCAGTATTTT
>TRBD2|few|TRBJ2-3|TRBV10-3
CAISERLAASTDTQYF
TGTGCCATCAGTGAAAGACTAGCGGCTAGCACAGATACGCAGTATTTT
>.|.|TRBJ1-5|TRBV4-1
CASSHPGVNQPQHF
TGCGCCAGCAGCCATCCAGGGGTTAATCAGCCCCAGCATTTT
>TRBD1|.|TRBJ1-1|TRBV5-1
CASSLDRGLNTEAFF
TGCGCCAGCAGCTTGGACAGGGGCTTGAACACTGAAGCTTTCTTT
>TRBD1|.|TRBJ2-1|TRBV28
CASRTGQGNYNEQFF
TGTGCCAGCAGAACAGGACAGGGGAACTACAATGAGCAGTTCTTC
>.|.|TRBJ2-7|TRBV29-1
CSAIGQGWSEQYF
TGCAGCGCCATCGGCCAGGGATGGTCCGAGCAGTACTTC
>.|.|TRBJ2-7|TRBV11-1
CASSLGTPWDEQYF
TGTGCCAGCAGCTTAGGGACACCCTGGGACGAGCAGTACTTC
>TRBD2|.|TRBJ2-2|TRBV10-3
CAITPGGDGAGGELFF
TGTGCCATCACCCCGGGAGGGGACGGAGCGGGCGGGGAGCTGTTTTTT
>TRBD2|.|TRBJ2-2|TRBV9
CASSPRILAGGPNTGELFF
TGTGCCAGCAGCCCCCGAATCCTAGCGGGAGGCCCGAACACCGGGGAGCTGTTTTTT
>.|few|TRBJ1-6|TRBV5-4
CASSLDRFSGSPLHF
TGTGCCAGCAGCTTGGACAGGTTTAGCGGGTCACCCCTCCACTTT
>.|few|TRBJ2-5|TRBV25-1
CASSGDTETQYF
TGTGCCAGCAGTGGGGACACAGAGACCCAGTACTTC
>.|.|TRBJ2-3|TRBV6-1
CASSEVRAGTDTQYF
TGTGCCAGCAGTGAAGTGAGGGCGGGCACAGATACGCAGTATTTT
>.|.|TRBJ2-3|TRBV2
CASSEVSPISDTQYF
TGTGCCAGCAGTGAAGTTTCACCGATTAGTGATACGCAGTATTTT
>TRBD1|few|TRBJ1-2|TRBV6-5
CASRPRTGGGRTF
TGTGCCAGCAGACCCCGGACAGGGGGCGGGCGCACCTTC
>TRBD1|few|TRBJ2-2|TRBV10-3
CATSGTGAGTGELFF
TGTGCCACCTCCGGGACAGGGGCCGGAACCGGGGAGCTGTTTTTT
>TRBD1|.|TRBJ2-7|TRBV29-1
CSVTTGLYEQYF
TGCAGCGTGACGACAGGGTTGTACGAGCAGTACTTC
>.|.|TRBJ2-7|TRBV15
CATSREREPGDPAYEQYF
TGTGCCACCAGCAGAGAGAGGGAACCCGGCGACCCAGCCTACGAGCAGTACTTC
>TRBD2|.|TRBJ2-7|TRBV6-1
CASTLAGGGTYEQYF
TGTGCCAGCACTTTAGCGGGAGGGGGAACCTACGAGCAGTACTTC
>.|.|TRBJ2-5|TRBV5-1
CASSPLEDYNPRETQYF
TGCGCCAGCAGCCCCCTAGAGGACTACAACCCCCGGGAGACCCAGTACTTC
>TRBD1|.|TRBJ1-2|TRBV9
CASNDRGPYGYTF
TGTGCCAGCAACGACAGGGGGCCGTATGGCTACACCTTC